One and the same sample provided the 4 T cell receptor beta chains below, sequenced in a study of molecular identifiers for immune sequencing clone quantification. TCRdb fed the PCR reads into MiXCR, producing one record per CDR3 protein. The top ten hold roughly 4.2% of the sample, which has 100,000 or so distinct CDR3 sequences, roughly 38% seen once. Specimen: naive CD8+ T cells from blood, with Jurkat cell RNA spiked in. The subset: FACS-sorted CD8+CD4-CCR7+CD45RA+ naive T cells. The source is a human donor in good health. Some libraries in this study had Jurkat cell RNA spiked in.

This clonotype was seen a handful of times. The V gene is TRBV20-1, the J gene TRBJ2-3, with 10 nucleotides matching TRBD2. The CDR3 runs 15 residues. CDR1 DFQATT and CDR2 SNEGSKA come from the germline V gene (reference sequence). The trim removed 5 bases at V and 5 bases at J, leaving 10 bases unmatched. The CDR3 loop reads CSAGLSGRAGDTQYF. CDR3 in DNA: TGCAGTGCTGGGCTAAGCGGGAGGGCCGGAGATACGCAGTATTTT.

About this clonotype itself: A read error may explain this, as a much larger clone is one base away. The chain links TRBV28 to TRBJ1-1; no clear D. Per the germline V gene, CDR1 is MDHEN and CDR2 is SYDVKM. Trimming shortened V by 6 bases and J by 5 bases, and 16 bases separated the two germline ends. The CDR3 is made up of 14 amino acids. The CDR3 loop is CASSFLAPSTEAFF. As DNA, the CDR3 is TGTGCCAGCAGCTTCCTAGCCCCATCTACTGAAGCTTTCTTT.

This clonotype was seen many times. This chain uses TRBV5-1 with TRBJ1-4; D gene uncertain. Germline V CDR1 and CDR2: SGHRS, YFSETQ. This CDR3 contains 14 residues. V was pared by 1 base and J by 8 bases, with 12 bases between. CDR3 DNA sequence: TGCGCCAGCAGCTTGTTCACACCCTCCGAAAAACTGTTTTTT. It encodes CASSLFTPSEKLFF.

As to this clonotype: A much more abundant neighbour one base away suggests this may be a read error. The chain recombines TRBV7-8 with TRBJ2-1, with TRBD2 matching 9 bases. Germline assignment: CDR1 SGHVS and CDR2 FQNEAQ. The CDR3 has 15 amino acids. CDR3 loop: CASSGGTSSYNEQIF. The CDR3 DNA sequence: TGTGCCAGCAGCGGCGGGACTAGCTCCTACAATGAGCAGATCTTC.